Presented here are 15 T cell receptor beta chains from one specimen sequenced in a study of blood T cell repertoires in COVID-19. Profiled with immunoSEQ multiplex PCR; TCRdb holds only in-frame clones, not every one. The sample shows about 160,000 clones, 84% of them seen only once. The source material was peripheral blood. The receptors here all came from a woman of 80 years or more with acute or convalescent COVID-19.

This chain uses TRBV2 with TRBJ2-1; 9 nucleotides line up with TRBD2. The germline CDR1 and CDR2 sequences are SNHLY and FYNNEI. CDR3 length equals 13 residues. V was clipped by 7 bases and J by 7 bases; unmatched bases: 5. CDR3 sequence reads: CASKGTSSNEQFF. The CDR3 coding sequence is TGTGCCAGCAAGGGGACTAGCAGTAATGAGCAGTTCTTC.

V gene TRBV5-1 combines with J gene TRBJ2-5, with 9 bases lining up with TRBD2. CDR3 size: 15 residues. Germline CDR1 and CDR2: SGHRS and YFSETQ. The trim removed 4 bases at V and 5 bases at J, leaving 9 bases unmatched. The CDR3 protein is CASSPGAGGPETQYF. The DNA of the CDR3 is TGCGCCAGCAGCCCGGGCGCGGGGGGGCCGGAGACCCAGTACTTC.

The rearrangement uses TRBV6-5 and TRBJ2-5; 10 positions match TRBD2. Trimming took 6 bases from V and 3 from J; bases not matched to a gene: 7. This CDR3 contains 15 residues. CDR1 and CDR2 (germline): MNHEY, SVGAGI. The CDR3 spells CASSMTSGFKETQYF. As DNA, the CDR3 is TGTGCCAGCAGCATGACTAGCGGGTTCAAAGAGACCCAGTACTTC.

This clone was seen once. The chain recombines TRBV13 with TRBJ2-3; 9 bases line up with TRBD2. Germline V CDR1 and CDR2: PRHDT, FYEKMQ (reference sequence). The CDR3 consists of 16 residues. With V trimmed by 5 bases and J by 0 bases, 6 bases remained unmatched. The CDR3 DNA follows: TGTGCCAGCAGCCGATCTAGCGGGATTAGCACAGATACGCAGTATTTT. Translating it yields CASSRSSGISTDTQYF.

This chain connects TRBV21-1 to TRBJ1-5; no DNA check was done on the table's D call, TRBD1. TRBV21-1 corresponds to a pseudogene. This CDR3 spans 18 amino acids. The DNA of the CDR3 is TGTGCCAGCAGGAGAAAACAGGGAAGATTTACTAGCAATCAGCCCCAGCATTTT. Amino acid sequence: CASRRKQGRFTSNQPQHF.

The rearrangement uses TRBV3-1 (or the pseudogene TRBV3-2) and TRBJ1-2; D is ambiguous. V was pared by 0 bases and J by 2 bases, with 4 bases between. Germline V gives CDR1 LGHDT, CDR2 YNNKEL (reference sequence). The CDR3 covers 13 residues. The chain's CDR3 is CASSQDGNYGYTF. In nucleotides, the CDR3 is TGTGCCAGCAGCCAAGACGGGAACTATGGCTACACCTTC.

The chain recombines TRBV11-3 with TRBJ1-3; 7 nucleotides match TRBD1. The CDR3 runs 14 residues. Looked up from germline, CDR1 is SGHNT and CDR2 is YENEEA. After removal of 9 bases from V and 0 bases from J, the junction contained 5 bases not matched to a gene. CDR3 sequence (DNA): TGTGCCAGTTTTCCAGGGGGCTCTGGAAACACCATATATTTT. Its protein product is CASFPGGSGNTIYF.

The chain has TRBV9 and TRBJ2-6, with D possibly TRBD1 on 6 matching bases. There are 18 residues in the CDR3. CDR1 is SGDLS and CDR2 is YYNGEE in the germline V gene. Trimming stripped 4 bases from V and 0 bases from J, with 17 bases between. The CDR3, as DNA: TGTGCCAGCAGCCTTGACAGGTCCCGTTTCTCTGGGGCCAACGTCCTGACTTTC. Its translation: CASSLDRSRFSGANVLTF.

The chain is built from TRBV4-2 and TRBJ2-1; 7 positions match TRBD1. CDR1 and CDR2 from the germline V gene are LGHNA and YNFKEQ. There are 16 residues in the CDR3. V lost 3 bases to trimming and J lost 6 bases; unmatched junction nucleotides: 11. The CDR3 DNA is TGTGCCAGCAGCCATGGACGCAGGGGGTCAGGCAATGAGCAGTTCTTC. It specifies CASSHGRRGSGNEQFF.

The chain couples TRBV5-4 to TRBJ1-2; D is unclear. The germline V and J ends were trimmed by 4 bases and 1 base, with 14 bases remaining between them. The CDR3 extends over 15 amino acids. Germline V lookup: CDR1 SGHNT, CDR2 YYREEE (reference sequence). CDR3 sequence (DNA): TGTGCCAGCAGCCCGCCAGGATCCCTTAACTATGGCTACACCTTC. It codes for CASSPPGSLNYGYTF. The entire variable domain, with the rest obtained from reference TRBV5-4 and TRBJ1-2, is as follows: ETGVTQSPTHLIKTRGQQVTLRCSSQSGHNTVSWYQQALGQGPQFIFQYYREEENGRGNFPPRFSGLQFPNYSSELNVNALELDDSALYLCASSPPGSLNYGYTFGSGTRLTVV.

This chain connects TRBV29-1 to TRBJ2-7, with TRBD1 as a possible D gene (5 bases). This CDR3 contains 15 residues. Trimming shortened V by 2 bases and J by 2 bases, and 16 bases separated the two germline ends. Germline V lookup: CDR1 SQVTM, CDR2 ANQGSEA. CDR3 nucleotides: TGCAGCGTTGAATCATCTACAGGTAGACCCTACGAGCAGTACTTC. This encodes CSVESSTGRPYEQYF.

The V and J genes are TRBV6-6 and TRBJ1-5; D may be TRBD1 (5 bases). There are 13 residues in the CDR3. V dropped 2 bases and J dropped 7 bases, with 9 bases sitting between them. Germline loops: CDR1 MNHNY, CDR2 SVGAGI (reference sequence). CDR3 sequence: CASSYKGHQPQHF. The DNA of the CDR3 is TGTGCCAGCAGTTACAAGGGGCACCAGCCCCAGCATTTT.

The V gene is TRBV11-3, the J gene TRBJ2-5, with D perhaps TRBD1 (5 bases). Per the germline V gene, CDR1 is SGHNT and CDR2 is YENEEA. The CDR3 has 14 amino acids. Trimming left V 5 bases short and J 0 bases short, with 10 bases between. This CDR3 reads CASSPDSYQETQYF. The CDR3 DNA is TGTGCCAGCAGCCCAGACAGTTACCAAGAGACCCAGTACTTC.

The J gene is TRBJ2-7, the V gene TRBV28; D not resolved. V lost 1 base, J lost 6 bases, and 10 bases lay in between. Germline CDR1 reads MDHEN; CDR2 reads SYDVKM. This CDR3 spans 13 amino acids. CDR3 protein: CASSLSRPSEQYF. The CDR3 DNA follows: TGTGCCAGCAGTTTATCTAGACCTTCCGAGCAGTACTTC.

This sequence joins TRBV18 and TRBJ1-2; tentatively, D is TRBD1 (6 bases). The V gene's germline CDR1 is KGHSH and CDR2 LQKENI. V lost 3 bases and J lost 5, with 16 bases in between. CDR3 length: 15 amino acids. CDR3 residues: CASSPNGGPGYGYTF. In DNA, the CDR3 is TGTGCCAGCTCACCCAACGGGGGGCCAGGGTATGGCTACACCTTC.